A selection of T cell receptor beta chains follows, all from one sample in a study of control samples from healthy donors and cancer patients. This table comes from immunoSEQ multiplex PCR, and its TCRdb copy is limited to in-frame clones, with some not included. The sample lists around 190,000 clones; approximately 92% were seen once. Sample: blood. These receptors all stem from a man under 40 in good health. The CDR3 runs from the conserved cysteine through the conserved F or W. A D gene is named only where the DNA matches it firmly. Rows may omit the clone size; those that give it use once, few, many or a size class.

CDR3 protein,CDR3 DNA,V gene,D gene,clone size,J gene
CASSQGGTSNYGYTF,TGTGCCAGCAGCCAGGGGGGGACGAGCAACTATGGCTACACCTTC,TRBV7-3,TRBD1,.,TRBJ1-2
CASSPVNSDEQYF,TGTGCCAGCTCACCCGTGAATTCTGACGAGCAGTACTTC,TRBV18,.,.,TRBJ2-7
CASSLVLQGNTEAFF,TGTGCCAGCAGCTTAGTGTTACAGGGAAACACTGAAGCTTTCTTT,TRBV7-9,.,.,TRBJ1-1
CASSLWGQGNTEAFF,TGTGCCAGCAGTTTATGGGGACAGGGAAACACTGAAGCTTTCTTT,TRBV28,TRBD1,.,TRBJ1-1
CASSIGAAGTEAFF,TGTGCCAGTAGTATCGGGGCGGCAGGCACTGAAGCTTTCTTT,TRBV19,.,.,TRBJ1-1
CASSEPGPPIGEQFF,TGTGCCAGCAGTGAACCGGGACCGCCTATTGGTGAGCAGTTCTTC,TRBV2,.,.,TRBJ2-1
CASSRDRGGYGYTF,TGTGCCAGCAGCCGCGACAGGGGAGGATATGGCTACACCTTC,TRBV4-2,TRBD1,.,TRBJ1-2
CASSYWRGLNTEAFF,TGTGCCAGCAGTTACTGGCGGGGCCTGAACACTGAAGCTTTCTTT,TRBV6-5,.,.,TRBJ1-1
CASRDSSYEQYF,TGTGCCTCTCGGGACAGCTCCTACGAGCAGTACTTC,TRBV30,TRBD1,.,TRBJ2-7
CASSKIDRGIYGYTF,TGTGCCAGCAGCAAGATCGACAGGGGGATCTATGGCTACACCTTC,TRBV7-2,TRBD1,.,TRBJ1-2
CASSGRGREAGNTIYF,TGTGCCAGCAGTGGTAGGGGCCGAGAGGCTGGAAACACCATATATTTT,TRBV27,.,.,TRBJ1-3
CASSRDRGNQPQHF,TGTGCCAGCAGCAGGGACAGGGGCAATCAGCCCCAGCATTTT,TRBV6-2/TRBV6-3,TRBD1,.,TRBJ1-5
CASSVTRGSPLHF,TGTGCCAGCAGTGTGACTCGGGGTTCACCCCTCCACTTT,TRBV12-3/TRBV12-4,.,.,TRBJ1-6
CASSRSTGGGYTF,TGTGCCAGCAGTCGATCGACAGGGGGAGGCTACACCTTC,TRBV12-3/TRBV12-4,TRBD1,few,TRBJ1-2
CASSYTENYGYTF,TGTGCCAGCAGTTACACCGAGAACTATGGCTACACCTTC,TRBV6-2/TRBV6-3,.,.,TRBJ1-2
CASSVEADTQYF,TGTGCCAGCAGCGTAGAGGCAGATACGCAGTATTTT,TRBV9,.,.,TRBJ2-3
CASSQELQGGSPLHF,TGTGCCAGCAGCCAAGAGTTACAGGGAGGTTCACCCCTCCACTTT,TRBV4-2,.,.,TRBJ1-6
CASSQEPSDRRGEKLFF,TGTGCCAGCAGCCAAGAGCCTTCAGACAGAAGAGGAGAAAAACTGTTTTTT,TRBV4-2,.,once,TRBJ1-4
CASRTGTSGSYEQYF,TGTGCCAGCAGAACCGGGACTAGCGGCTCCTACGAGCAGTACTTC,TRBV6-5,TRBD2,.,TRBJ2-7
CASRPDRTNTEAFF,TGCGCCAGCAGGCCGGACAGGACGAACACTGAAGCTTTCTTT,TRBV5-1,TRBD1,.,TRBJ1-1
CASSWSGVHTGELFF,TGTGCCAGCAGCTGGAGCGGGGTTCACACCGGGGAGCTGTTTTTT,TRBV7-2,TRBD2,.,TRBJ2-2
CASSQDHPSYEQYF,TGCGCCAGCAGCCAAGATCACCCCTCCTACGAGCAGTACTTC,TRBV4-1,.,.,TRBJ2-7
CATRPRQGTTDTQYF,TGTGCCACCCGCCCTCGACAGGGAACCACAGATACGCAGTATTTT,TRBV24-1,TRBD1,once,TRBJ2-3
CSGQGGKFPGELFF,TGCAGCGGCCAGGGGGGGAAATTTCCTGGGGAGCTGTTTTTT,TRBV29-1,.,.,TRBJ2-2
CASSLSGPLWGDTQYF,TGTGCCAGCAGTTTATCGGGCCCCCTTTGGGGTGATACGCAGTATTTT,TRBV27,.,.,TRBJ2-3
CASSQGQGFSNQPQHF,TGCGCCAGCAGCCAAGGACAGGGGTTCAGCAATCAGCCCCAGCATTTT,TRBV4-1,TRBD1,.,TRBJ1-5
CASSLYGVQNTEAFF,TGTGCCAGCAGTTTATACGGGGTACAGAACACTGAAGCTTTCTTT,TRBV27,.,.,TRBJ1-1
CASSYSGRAYEQYF,TGTGCCAGCAGTTACTCGGGACGGGCCTACGAGCAGTACTTC,TRBV6-5,.,once,TRBJ2-7
CASKMDRDVETQYF,TGTGCCAGCAAAATGGACAGGGATGTAGAGACCCAGTACTTC,TRBV6-5,TRBD1,.,TRBJ2-5
CASRLGLGNEQFF,TGTGCCAGCAGGCTAGGTTTGGGCAATGAGCAGTTCTTC,TRBV6-5,.,.,TRBJ2-1
CASSLGAGGYEQYF,TGTGCCAGCAGCTTAGGAGCGGGGGGGTACGAGCAGTACTTC,TRBV7-2,TRBD2,.,TRBJ2-7
CASSRAVRYGYTF,TGTGCCAGCAGTCGAGCAGTGAGGTATGGCTACACCTTC,TRBV27,.,.,TRBJ1-2
CATSRDTTGANVLTF,TGTGCCACCAGCAGAGATACCACGGGGGCCAACGTCCTGACTTTC,TRBV15,.,.,TRBJ2-6
CASSYLRGWDTEAFF,TGTGCCAGCAGTTATCTCAGGGGGTGGGACACTGAAGCTTTCTTT,TRBV6-5,TRBD1,.,TRBJ1-1
CASMGGEAFF,TGTGCCAGCATGGGGGGGGAGGCTTTCTTT,TRBV12-3/TRBV12-4,.,.,TRBJ1-1
CASSQVSVGTGNTDTQYF,TGTGCCAGCAGCCAAGTAAGTGTAGGGACAGGGAATACAGATACGCAGTATTTT,TRBV3-1/TRBV3-2,TRBD1,.,TRBJ2-3
CASRRTGSYGYTF,TGTGCCAGCAGACGGACAGGGTCCTATGGCTACACCTTC,TRBV12-3/TRBV12-4,TRBD1,once,TRBJ1-2
CASSQSGNLYTF,TGTGCCAGCAGCCAATCTGGCAACCTCTACACCTTC,TRBV3-1/TRBV3-2,.,.,TRBJ1-2
CASSVQGYEQYF,TGTGCCAGCAGTGTTCAGGGCTACGAGCAGTACTTC,TRBV2,.,.,TRBJ2-7
CASSQGREKAFF,TGTGCCAGCAGCCAGGGGAGGGAGAAAGCGTTCTTC,TRBV3-1/TRBV3-2,TRBD2,once,TRBJ2-1
CASSEAPWARNTEAFF,TGTGCCAGCAGTGAAGCCCCCTGGGCAAGGAACACTGAAGCTTTCTTT,TRBV2,.,.,TRBJ1-1
CASSQRGTSGGYEQYF,TGTGCCAGCAGCCAAAGGGGGACTAGCGGGGGATACGAGCAGTACTTC,TRBV2,TRBD2,once,TRBJ2-7
CASSGQYSNQPQHF,TGTGCCAGTAGCGGACAGTATAGCAATCAGCCCCAGCATTTT,TRBV19,.,.,TRBJ1-5
CASSLVRGDEQYF,TGTGCCAGCAGCTTAGTCAGGGGCGACGAGCAGTACTTC,TRBV5-4,.,.,TRBJ2-7
CASSSNLDEKLFF,TGTGCCAGCAGTTCAAATTTAGACGAAAAACTGTTTTTT,TRBV27,.,.,TRBJ1-4
CASSMNGVLGYGYTF,TGTGCCAGCAGCATGAATGGGGTTCTCGGGTATGGCTACACCTTC,TRBV5-6,.,.,TRBJ1-2